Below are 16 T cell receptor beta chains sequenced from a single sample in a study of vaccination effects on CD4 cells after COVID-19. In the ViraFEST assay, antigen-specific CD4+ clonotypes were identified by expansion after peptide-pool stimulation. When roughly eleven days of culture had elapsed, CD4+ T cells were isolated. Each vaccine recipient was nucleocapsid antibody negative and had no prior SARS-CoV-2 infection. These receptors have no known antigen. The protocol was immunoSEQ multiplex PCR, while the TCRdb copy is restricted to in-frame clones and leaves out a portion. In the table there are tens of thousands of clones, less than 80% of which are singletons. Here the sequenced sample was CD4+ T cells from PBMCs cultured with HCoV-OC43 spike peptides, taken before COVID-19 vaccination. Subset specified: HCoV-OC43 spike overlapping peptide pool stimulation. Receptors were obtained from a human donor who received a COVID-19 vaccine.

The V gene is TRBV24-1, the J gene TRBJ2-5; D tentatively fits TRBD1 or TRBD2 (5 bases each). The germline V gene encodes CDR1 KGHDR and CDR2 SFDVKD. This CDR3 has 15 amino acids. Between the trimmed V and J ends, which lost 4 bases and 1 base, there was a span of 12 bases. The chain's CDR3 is CATSDPEGSQETQYF. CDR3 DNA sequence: TGTGCCACCAGTGACCCTGAGGGGTCCCAAGAGACCCAGTACTTC.

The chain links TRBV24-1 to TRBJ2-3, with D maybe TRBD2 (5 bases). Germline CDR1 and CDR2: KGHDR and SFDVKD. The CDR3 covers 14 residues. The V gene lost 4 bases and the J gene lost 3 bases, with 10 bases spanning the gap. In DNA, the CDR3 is TGTGCCACCAGTGAACCTCGGGAAACAGATACGCAGTATTTT. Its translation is CATSEPRETDTQYF.

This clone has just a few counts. Here the CDR3 DNA reads TGTGCCAGCAGTGAAGTCCCCGTAGGGGAGCTGTTTTTT. Protein product: CASSEVPVGELFF. The V gene is TRBV2, the J gene TRBJ2-2, with D uncertain. CDR1 is SNHLY and CDR2 is FYNNEI in the germline V gene. The length of the CDR3 is 13 residues. V was shortened by 1 base and J by 8 bases, with 8 bases between the two germline ends.

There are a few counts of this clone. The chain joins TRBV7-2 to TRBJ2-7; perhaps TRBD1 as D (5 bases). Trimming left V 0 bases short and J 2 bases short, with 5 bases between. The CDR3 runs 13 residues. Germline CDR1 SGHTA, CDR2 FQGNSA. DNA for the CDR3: TGTGCCAGCAGCTTAGCAGGGGCCTACGAGCAGTACGTC. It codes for CASSLAGAYEQYV.

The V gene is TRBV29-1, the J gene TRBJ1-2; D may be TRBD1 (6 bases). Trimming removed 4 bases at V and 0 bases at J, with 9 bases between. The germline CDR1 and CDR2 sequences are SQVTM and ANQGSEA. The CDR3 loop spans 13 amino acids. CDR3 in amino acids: CSVGDRSNYGYTF. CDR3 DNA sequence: TGCAGCGTTGGTGACAGGTCTAACTATGGCTACACCTTC. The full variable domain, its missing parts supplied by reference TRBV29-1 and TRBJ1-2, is SAVISQKPSRDICQRGTSLTIQCQVDSQVTMMFWYRQQPGQSLTLIATANQGSEATYESGFVIDKFPISRPNLTFSTLTVSNMSPEDSSIYLCSVGDRSNYGYTFGSGTRLTVV.

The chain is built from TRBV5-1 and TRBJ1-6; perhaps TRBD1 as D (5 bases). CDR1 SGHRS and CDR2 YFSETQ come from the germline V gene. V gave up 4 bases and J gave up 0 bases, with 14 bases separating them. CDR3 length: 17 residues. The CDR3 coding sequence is TGCGCCAGCAGCCCGGGACCGAAGGTCTCCTATAATTCACCCCTCCACTTT. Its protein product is CASSPGPKVSYNSPLHF.

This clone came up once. The DNA of the CDR3 is TGTGCCAGCAGCTTCGGGACACCTAATAATTCACCCCTCCACTTT. Residues: CASSFGTPNNSPLHF. The chain links TRBV5-4 to TRBJ1-6; D may be TRBD1 (6 bases). This CDR3 has 15 residues. Per germline, CDR1 SGHNT and CDR2 YYREEE (reference sequence). The V and J ends lost 2 bases and 5 bases respectively, with 11 bases between them. The whole variable domain, filled in from reference TRBV5-4 and TRBJ1-6, reads ETGVTQSPTHLIKTRGQQVTLRCSSQSGHNTVSWYQQALGQGPQFIFQYYREEENGRGNFPPRFSGLQFPNYSSELNVNALELDDSALYLCASSFGTPNNSPLHFGNGTRLTVT.

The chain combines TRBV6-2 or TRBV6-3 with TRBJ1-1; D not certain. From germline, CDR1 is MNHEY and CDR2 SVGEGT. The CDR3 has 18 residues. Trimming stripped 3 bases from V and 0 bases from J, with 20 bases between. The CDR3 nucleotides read TGTGCCAGCAGTTATCTCCCTGCGGCAGGCGGAATGAACACTGAAGCTTTCTTT. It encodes CASSYLPAAGGMNTEAFF.

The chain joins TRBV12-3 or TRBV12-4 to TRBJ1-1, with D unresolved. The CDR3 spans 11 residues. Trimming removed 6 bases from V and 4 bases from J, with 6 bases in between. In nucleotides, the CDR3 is TGTGCCAGCAGAAGGAGCACTGAAGCTTTCTTT. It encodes CASRRSTEAFF.

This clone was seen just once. CDR3 sequence: CASSPGQTTDTQYF. The CDR3 nucleotides read TGTGCCAGCAGTCCTGGGCAGACCACAGATACGCAGTATTTT. The chain links TRBV28 to TRBJ2-3; no clear D gene. This CDR3 spans 14 amino acids. In germline, CDR1 is MDHEN, CDR2 SYDVKM. Trimming removed 5 bases from V and 2 bases from J, with 11 bases in between. Full variable domain (remainder filled in from reference TRBV28 and TRBJ2-3): DVKVTQSSRYLVKRTGEKVFLECVQDMDHENMFWYRQDPGLGLRLIYFSYDVKMKEKGDIPEGYSVSREKKERFSLILESASTNQTSMYLCASSPGQTTDTQYFGPGTRLTVL.

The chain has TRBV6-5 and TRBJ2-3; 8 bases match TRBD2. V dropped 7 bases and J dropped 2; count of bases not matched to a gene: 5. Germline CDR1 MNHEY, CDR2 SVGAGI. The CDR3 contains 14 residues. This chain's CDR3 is CASKYSGTTDTQYF. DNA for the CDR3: TGTGCCAGCAAATATAGCGGGACCACAGATACGCAGTATTTT.

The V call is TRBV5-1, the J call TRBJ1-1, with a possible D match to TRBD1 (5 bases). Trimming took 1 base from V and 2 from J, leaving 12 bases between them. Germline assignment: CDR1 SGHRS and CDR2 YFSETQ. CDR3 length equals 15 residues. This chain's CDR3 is CASSLLGPDNTEAFF. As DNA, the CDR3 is TGCGCCAGCAGCTTGCTGGGACCGGATAACACTGAAGCTTTCTTT.

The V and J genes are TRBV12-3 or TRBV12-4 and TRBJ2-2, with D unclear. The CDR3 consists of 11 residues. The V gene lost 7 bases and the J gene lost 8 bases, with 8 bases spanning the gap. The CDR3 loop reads CASTSRGELFF. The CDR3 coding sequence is TGTGCCAGCACCTCCAGAGGGGAGCTGTTTTTT.

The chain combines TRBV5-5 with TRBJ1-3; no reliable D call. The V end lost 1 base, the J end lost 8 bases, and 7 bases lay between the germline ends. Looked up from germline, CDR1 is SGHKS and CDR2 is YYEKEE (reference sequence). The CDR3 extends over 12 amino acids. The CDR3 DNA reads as TGTGCCAGCAGCTTGTTGCGGGACACCATATATTTT. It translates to CASSLLRDTIYF.

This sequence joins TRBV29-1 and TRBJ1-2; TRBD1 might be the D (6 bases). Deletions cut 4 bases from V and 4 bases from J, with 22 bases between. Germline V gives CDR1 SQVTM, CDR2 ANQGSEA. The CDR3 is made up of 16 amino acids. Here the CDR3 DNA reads TGCAGCGTTGGACTTCGGGGGGCAGGGGCCTTCTATGGCTACACCTTC. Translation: CSVGLRGAGAFYGYTF. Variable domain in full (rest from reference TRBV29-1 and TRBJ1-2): SAVISQKPSRDICQRGTSLTIQCQVDSQVTMMFWYRQQPGQSLTLIATANQGSEATYESGFVIDKFPISRPNLTFSTLTVSNMSPEDSSIYLCSVGLRGAGAFYGYTFGSGTRLTVV.

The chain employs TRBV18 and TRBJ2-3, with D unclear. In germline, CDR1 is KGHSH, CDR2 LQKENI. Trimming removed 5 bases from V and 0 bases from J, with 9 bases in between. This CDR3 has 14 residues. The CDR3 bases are TGTGCCAGCTCAGGCCAGCTCAGCACAGATACGCAGTATTTT. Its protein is CASSGQLSTDTQYF.